This T cell receptor (beta chain) was sequenced during a study of cytomegalovirus exposure and HLA in healthy donors. Study context: An early data release held some 85 million unique TCRs from HLA-typed donors.

Healthy bone marrow donors supplied every sample. As to this clone: Its specificity is unknown.

Germline V CDR1 and CDR2: SEHNR, FQNEAQ (reference sequence). The CDR3 is 13 residues long. V was pared by 2 bases and J by 4 bases, with 8 bases between. Primers for the PCR totalled 60 Vbeta and 13 Jbeta. Assay: immunoSEQ multiplex PCR; the TCRdb copy retains only in-frame clones and omits some. The sample's table shows around 200,000 clones. Whole-study findings and limits: Previous analysis showed most TCR beta V segments were productive about 90% or about 30% of the time. Rarity held for most TCR sequences, but there were some public TCRs that occurred in many donors.

The material sequenced was PBMCs. This chain uses TRBV7-9 with TRBJ1-2; D unclear. The TCR sequence derives from a woman aged 25 to 39 in good health and CMV-seropositive. This chain's CDR3 is CASSLRGGYGYTF. For the CDR3, the DNA is TGTGCCAGCAGCTTACGAGGTGGCTATGGCTACACCTTC.